This T cell receptor (beta chain) was profiled in a study of T cell repertoires in cytomegalovirus infection. About the research overall: From public TCR beta signatures came an indication of both CMV infection and matching HLA type.

Notes on the study in general: Dominating the ex vivo response were TCR beta clonotypes that were CMV-specific and HLA-C-restricted. Identification of carriers of CMV plus the relevant HLA was achieved through cumulative public TCR beta family frequency.

Germline CDR1 and CDR2: MNHEY and SMNVEV (reference sequence). The CDR3 covers 16 residues. Trimming cost V 5 bases and J 1 base, with 15 bases left between them. TCRdb redid the calling of the reads with MiXCR, one entry per CDR3 protein. The table includes over 50,000 distinct CDR3 sequences, around 20% detected once. Worth noting for this clonotype: Its target is not known.

The origin of this receptor is a human donor in good health (CMV status not recorded). Some clones in this sample may be carry-over from other donors' samples. The chain carries TRBV27 and TRBJ1-5; TRBD1 is a possible D gene (5 bases). The source material was CD8+ T cells from cultured PBMCs, sampled from culture after CMV antigen stimulation. The CDR3 here is CASSLTYDSSNQPQHF. Written as DNA, the CDR3 is TGTGCCAGCAGTCTAACGTACGACAGCAGCAATCAGCCCCAGCATTTT.